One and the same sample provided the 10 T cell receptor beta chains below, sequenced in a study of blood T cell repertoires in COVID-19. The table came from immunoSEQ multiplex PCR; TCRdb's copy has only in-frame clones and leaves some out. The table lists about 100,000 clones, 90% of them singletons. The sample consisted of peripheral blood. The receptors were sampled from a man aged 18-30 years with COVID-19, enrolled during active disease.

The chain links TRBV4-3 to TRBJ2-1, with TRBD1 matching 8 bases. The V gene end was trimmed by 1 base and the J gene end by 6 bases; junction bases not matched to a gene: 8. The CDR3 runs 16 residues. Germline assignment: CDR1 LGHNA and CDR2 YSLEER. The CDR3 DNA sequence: TGCGCCAGCAGCCAAGTCAGGGGGCGGGTTACCAATGAGCAGTTCTTC. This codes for CASSQVRGRVTNEQFF.

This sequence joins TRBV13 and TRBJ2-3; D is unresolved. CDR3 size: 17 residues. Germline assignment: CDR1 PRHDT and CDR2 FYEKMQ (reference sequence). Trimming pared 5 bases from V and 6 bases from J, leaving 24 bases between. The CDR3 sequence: CASSPNRFAGSSDTQYF. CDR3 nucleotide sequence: TGTGCCAGCAGCCCAAATCGTTTCGCTGGCAGTAGCGATACGCAGTATTTT.

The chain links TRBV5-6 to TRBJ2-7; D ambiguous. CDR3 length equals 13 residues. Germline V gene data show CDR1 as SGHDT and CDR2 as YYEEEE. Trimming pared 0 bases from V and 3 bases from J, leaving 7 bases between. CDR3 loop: CASSLGLLYEQYF. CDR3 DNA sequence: TGTGCCAGCAGCTTGGGACTGCTCTACGAGCAGTACTTC. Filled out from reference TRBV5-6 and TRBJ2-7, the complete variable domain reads DAGVTQSPTHLIKTRGQQVTLRCSPKSGHDTVSWYQQALGQGPQFIFQYYEEEERQRGNFPDRFSGHQFPNYSSELNVNALLLGDSALYLCASSLGLLYEQYFGPGTRLTVT.

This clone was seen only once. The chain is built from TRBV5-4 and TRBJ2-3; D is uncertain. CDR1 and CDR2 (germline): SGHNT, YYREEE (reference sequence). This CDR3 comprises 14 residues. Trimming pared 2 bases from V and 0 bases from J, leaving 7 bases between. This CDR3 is CASSLAASTDTQYF. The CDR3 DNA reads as TGTGCCAGCAGCTTAGCCGCCAGCACAGATACGCAGTATTTT.

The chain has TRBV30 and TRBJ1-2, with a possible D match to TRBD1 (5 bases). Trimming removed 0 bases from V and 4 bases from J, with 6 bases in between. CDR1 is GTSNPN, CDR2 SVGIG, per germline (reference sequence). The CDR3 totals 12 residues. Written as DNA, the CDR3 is TGTGCCTGGAGTGTAGGGGCCTATGGCTACACCTTC. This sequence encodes CAWSVGAYGYTF.

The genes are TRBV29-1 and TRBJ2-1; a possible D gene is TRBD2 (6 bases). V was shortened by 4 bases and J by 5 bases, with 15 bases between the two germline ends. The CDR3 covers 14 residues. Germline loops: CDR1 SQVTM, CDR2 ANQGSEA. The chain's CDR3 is CSVGRAGLHNEQFF. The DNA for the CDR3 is TGCAGCGTTGGTCGGGCGGGACTCCACAATGAGCAGTTCTTC.

DNA of the CDR3: TGTGCCAGCGGTACAGGGATTCAGCCCCAGCATTTT. This codes for CASGTGIQPQHF. This chain joins TRBV28 and TRBJ1-5, with D perhaps TRBD1 (6 bases). This CDR3 is built from 12 residues. Germline V gene lookup returns CDR1 MDHEN and CDR2 SYDVKM. V was pared by 8 bases and J by 6 bases, with 11 bases between. Together with reference TRBV28 and TRBJ1-5, the CDR3 gives the full variable domain: DVKVTQSSRYLVKRTGEKVFLECVQDMDHENMFWYRQDPGLGLRLIYFSYDVKMKEKGDIPEGYSVSREKKERFSLILESASTNQTSMYLCASGTGIQPQHFGDGTRLSIL.

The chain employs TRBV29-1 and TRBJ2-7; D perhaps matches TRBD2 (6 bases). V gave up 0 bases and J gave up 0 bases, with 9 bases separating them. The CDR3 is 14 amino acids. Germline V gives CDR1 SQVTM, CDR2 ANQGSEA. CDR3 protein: CSVEEAGSSYEQYF. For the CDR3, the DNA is TGCAGCGTTGAAGAGGCGGGGAGCTCCTACGAGCAGTACTTC.

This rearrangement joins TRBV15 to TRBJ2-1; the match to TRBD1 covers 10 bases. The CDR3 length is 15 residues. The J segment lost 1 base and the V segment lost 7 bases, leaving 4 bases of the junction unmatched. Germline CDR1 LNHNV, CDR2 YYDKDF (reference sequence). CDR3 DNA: TGTGCCACCACCCGGGACAGGGGTTCCTACAATGAGCAGTTCTTC. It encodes CATTRDRGSYNEQFF.

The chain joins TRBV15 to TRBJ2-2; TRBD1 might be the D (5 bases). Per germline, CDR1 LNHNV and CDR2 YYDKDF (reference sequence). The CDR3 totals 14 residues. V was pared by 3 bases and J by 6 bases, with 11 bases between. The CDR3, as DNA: TGTGCCACCAGCAGTTATAGGGGCGCCGGGGAGCTGTTTTTT. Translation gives CATSSYRGAGELFF.